A single sample is the source of the 11 T cell receptor beta chains below, sequenced in a study of T cells in Graves' hyperthyroidism and ophthalmopathy. Amplification targeted TCR beta CDR3 regions from RNA transcripts. Primed by the HTBI set, a first-round RT-PCR was run on the TCR CDR3. TCRdb reprocessed the multiplex PCR reads via MiXCR and lists one record per CDR3 protein. The table records under 450,000 distinct CDR3 sequences, around 14% of them present only once. The sample was blood. Receptors were obtained from a woman aged 18-29 years with Graves' hyperthyroidism.

A few counts support this clonotype. This rearrangement joins TRBV2 to TRBJ1-4, with D hard to call. Germline lookup yields CDR1 SNHLY and CDR2 FYNNEI. The CDR3 length is 14 residues. V was shortened by 6 bases and J by 6 bases, with 14 bases between the two germline ends. The CDR3 DNA reads as TGTGCCAGCAGCGAGCCTAGTGATGATGAAAAACTGTTTTTT. Its protein product is CASSEPSDDEKLFF.

This clonotype was counted a few times. V is TRBV28 and J is TRBJ2-7; no definite D call. There are 14 residues in the CDR3. The V and J ends lost 3 bases and 0 bases respectively, with 9 bases between them. In germline, CDR1 is MDHEN, CDR2 SYDVKM. In DNA form, the CDR3 reads TGTGCCAGCAGTTTTTTTGGGGACTCCTACGAGCAGTACTTC. Translated: CASSFFGDSYEQYF.

The V call is TRBV28, the J call TRBJ2-6, with D possibly TRBD2 on 6 matching bases. This CDR3 is built from 16 residues. Germline CDR1 reads MDHEN; CDR2 reads SYDVKM. Trimming removed 1 base from V and 0 bases from J, with 7 bases in between. DNA of the CDR3: TGTGCCAGCAGTTTATACGGGGGCTCTGGGGCCAACGTCCTGACTTTC. It is translated as CASSLYGGSGANVLTF.

This clonotype was detected a few times. This rearrangement joins TRBV5-6 to TRBJ2-7; 7 positions agree with TRBD1. This CDR3 region has 15 residues. Per the germline V gene, CDR1 is SGHDT and CDR2 is YYEEEE. The V gene end was trimmed by 4 bases and the J gene end by 5 bases; junction bases not matched to a gene: 12. The CDR3 nucleotides read TGTGCCAGCAGCAGTCTTGACAGGGCCGTGAACGAGCAGTACTTC. The encoded protein is CASSSLDRAVNEQYF.

The chain is built from TRBV6-2 or TRBV6-3 and TRBJ1-3, with 7 bases matching TRBD1. Germline values: CDR1 MNHEY, CDR2 SVGEGT. V gave up 6 bases and J gave up 4 bases; unmatched junction bases: 9. The CDR3 consists of 15 residues. The CDR3 bases are TGTGCCAGCAGGGGCGACAGGGCGGTGGGAAACACCATATATTTT. Encoded protein: CASRGDRAVGNTIYF.

CDR3 protein: CASSPFGGHPEAFF. The CDR3 nucleotides are TGTGCCAGCAGCCCGTTCGGGGGTCATCCTGAAGCTTTCTTT. The chain has TRBV27 and TRBJ1-1, with D perhaps TRBD1 (5 bases). The length of the CDR3 is 14 residues. The V end was cut by 6 bases, the J end by 6 bases, with 17 bases between. Per germline, CDR1 MNHEY and CDR2 SMNVEV (reference sequence).

This clonotype was counted ten times or more. This chain links TRBV10-3 with TRBJ1-2, with TRBD1 identical over 7 bases. V shed 6 bases and J 0 bases; nucleotides not matched to a gene: 7. In germline, CDR1 is ENHRY, CDR2 SYGVKD. This CDR3 contains 15 residues. CDR3 bases: TGTGCCATCAGCTTTACCGGGACAGCTAACTATGGCTACACCTTC. It yields the protein CAISFTGTANYGYTF.

This clonotype was found many times. Since a much larger clone is just one base distant, this may be a read error. J is TRBJ2-2 and V is TRBV5-1, with D tentatively TRBD1 (8 bases). Germline CDR1 SGHRS, CDR2 YFSETQ. The CDR3 has 14 residues. V shed 4 bases and J shed 6 bases, with 13 bases lying between them. DNA of the CDR3: TGCGCCAGCAGCGCCACAGGGGGGGCCGGGGAGCTGTTTTTT. Translation: CASSATGGAGELFF.

About this clonotype itself: Sequence at one end of the junction differs from germline and may be a read error. J is TRBJ2-7 and V is TRBV20-1, with 15 positions matching TRBD2. This CDR3 region has 13 residues. The germline CDR1 and CDR2 sequences are DFQATT and SNEGSKA (reference sequence). DNA for the CDR3: TGCAGTGGGGGGACTAGCGGGAGGAAAGAGCAGCACTTC. Translated, it gives CSGGTSGRKEQHF.

This clonotype was recorded at least ten times. J is TRBJ2-3 and V is TRBV20-1; TRBD2 matches 8 bases. The V segment lost 2 bases and the J segment 1 base; nucleotides outside the gene matches: 2. Germline CDR1 and CDR2: DFQATT and SNEGSKA (reference sequence). The CDR3 is 14 residues long. The CDR3 is CSARKLAGTDTQYF. CDR3 in DNA: TGCAGTGCTAGAAAACTAGCGGGCACAGATACGCAGTATTTT.

This clonotype was seen many times. In DNA, the CDR3 is TGTGCCAGCAGTACCCCCGGGACTAGCGGGGGCCCAACCTACGAGCAGTACTTC. Amino acid sequence: CASSTPGTSGGPTYEQYF. This sequence joins TRBV6-1 and TRBJ2-7; 14 bases map to TRBD2. The trim removed 5 bases at V and 2 bases at J, leaving 11 bases unmatched. Germline V gene lookup returns CDR1 MNHNS and CDR2 SASEGT. The CDR3 has 18 amino acids.